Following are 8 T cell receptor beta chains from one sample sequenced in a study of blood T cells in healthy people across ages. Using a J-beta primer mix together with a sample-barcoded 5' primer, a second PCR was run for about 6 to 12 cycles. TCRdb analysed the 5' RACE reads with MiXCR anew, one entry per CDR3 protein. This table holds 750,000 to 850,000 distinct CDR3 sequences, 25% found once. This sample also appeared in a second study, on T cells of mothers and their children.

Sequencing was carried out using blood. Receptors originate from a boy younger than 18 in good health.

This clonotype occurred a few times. In DNA form, the CDR3 reads TGTGCCAGCAGCTCTGCGGCAGGGGTGAACACTGAAGCTTTCTTT. This sequence encodes CASSSAAGVNTEAFF. V and J are TRBV7-9 and TRBJ1-1, with D maybe TRBD1 (6 bases). The CDR3 extends over 15 amino acids. V was clipped by 4 bases and J by 0 bases, with 12 bases between them. The germline gives CDR1 SEHNR, CDR2 FQNEAQ (reference sequence).

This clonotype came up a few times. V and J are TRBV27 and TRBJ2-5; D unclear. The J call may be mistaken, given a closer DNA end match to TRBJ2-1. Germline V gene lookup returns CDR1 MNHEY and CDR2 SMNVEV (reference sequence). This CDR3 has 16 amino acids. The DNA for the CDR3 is TGTGCCAGCAGTTTACTGTGGGAAAAGACCTACAATGAGCAGTTCTTC. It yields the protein CASSLLWEKTYNEQFF.

The CDR3 loop is CASPSLTEHNTGELFF. The CDR3 nucleotides read TGTGCCAGCCCGTCTCTAACGGAGCATAACACCGGGGAGCTGTTTTTT. The chain couples TRBV18 to TRBJ2-2; D ambiguous. The V end was cut by 8 bases, the J end by 2 bases, with 18 bases between. Germline CDR1 reads KGHSH; CDR2 reads LQKENI. This CDR3 has 16 residues.

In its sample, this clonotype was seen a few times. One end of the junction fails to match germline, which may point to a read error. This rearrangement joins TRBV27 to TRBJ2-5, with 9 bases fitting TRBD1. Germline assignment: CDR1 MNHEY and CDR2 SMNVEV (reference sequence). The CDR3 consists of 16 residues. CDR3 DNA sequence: TGTGCCAGCACCCCAACCGGGACAGGGAACCAAGAGACCCAGTACTTT. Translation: CASTPTGTGNQETQYF.

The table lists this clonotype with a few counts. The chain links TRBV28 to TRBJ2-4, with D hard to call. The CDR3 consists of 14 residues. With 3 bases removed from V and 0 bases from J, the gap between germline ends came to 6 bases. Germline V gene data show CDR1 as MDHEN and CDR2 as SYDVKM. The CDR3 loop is CASSLPGAKNIQYF. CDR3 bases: TGTGCCAGCAGTTTGCCGGGAGCCAAAAACATTCAGTACTTC. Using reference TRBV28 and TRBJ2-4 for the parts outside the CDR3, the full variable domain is DVKVTQSSRYLVKRTGEKVFLECVQDMDHENMFWYRQDPGLGLRLIYFSYDVKMKEKGDIPEGYSVSREKKERFSLILESASTNQTSMYLCASSLPGAKNIQYFGAGTRLSVL.

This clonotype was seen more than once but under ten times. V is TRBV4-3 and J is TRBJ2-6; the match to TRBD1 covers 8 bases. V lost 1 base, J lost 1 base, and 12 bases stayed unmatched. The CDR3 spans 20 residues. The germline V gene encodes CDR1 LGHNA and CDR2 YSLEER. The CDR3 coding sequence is TGCGCCAGCAGCCAAGTTACCCCGGGACAGGTTAAATCTGGGGCCAACGTCCTGACTTTC. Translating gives CASSQVTPGQVKSGANVLTF.

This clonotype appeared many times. CDR3 DNA sequence: TGTGCCGAAGGACAGGGTAACTCTGGGGCCAACGTCCTGACTTTC. It codes for CAEGQGNSGANVLTF. This sequence joins TRBV7-2 and TRBJ2-6, with 8 bases fitting TRBD1. This CDR3 comprises 15 residues. Germline CDR1 is SGHTA and CDR2 is FQGNSA. J gave up 0 bases and V 11 bases, and 6 bases lay outside the gene matches. Full variable domain (missing parts from reference TRBV7-2 and TRBJ2-6): GAGVSQSPSNKVTEKGKDVELRCDPISGHTALYWYRQSLGQGLEFLIYFQGNSAPDKSGLPSDRFSAERTGGSVSTLTIQRTQQEDSAVYLCAEGQGNSGANVLTFGAGSRLTVL.

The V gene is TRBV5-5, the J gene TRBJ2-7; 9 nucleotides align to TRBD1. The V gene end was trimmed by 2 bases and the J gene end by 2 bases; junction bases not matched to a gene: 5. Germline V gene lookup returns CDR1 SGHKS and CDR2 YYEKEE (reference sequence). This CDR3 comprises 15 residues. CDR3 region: CASSFDRGAAYEQYF. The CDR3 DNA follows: TGTGCCAGCAGCTTCGACAGGGGGGCGGCCTACGAGCAGTACTTC.